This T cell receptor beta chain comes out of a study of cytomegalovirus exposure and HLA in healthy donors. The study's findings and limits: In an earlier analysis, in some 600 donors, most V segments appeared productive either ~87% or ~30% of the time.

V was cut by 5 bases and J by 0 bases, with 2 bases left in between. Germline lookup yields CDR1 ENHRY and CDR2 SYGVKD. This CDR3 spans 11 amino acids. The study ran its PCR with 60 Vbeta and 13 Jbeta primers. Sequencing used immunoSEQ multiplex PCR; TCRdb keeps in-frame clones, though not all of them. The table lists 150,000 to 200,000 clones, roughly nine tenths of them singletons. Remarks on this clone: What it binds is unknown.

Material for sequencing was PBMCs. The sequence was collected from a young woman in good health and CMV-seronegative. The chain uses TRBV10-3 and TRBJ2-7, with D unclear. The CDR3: CAISRSYEQYF. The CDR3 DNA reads TGTGCCATCAGTCGCTCCTACGAGCAGTACTTC.